This TCR beta chain comes out of a study of glioma-infiltrating T cells (dated by TCRdb to 2015 to 2016). About the full investigation: The study sequenced TCR alpha- and beta-chain repertoires from glioma tissue, from non-neoplastic brain tissue and from matched peripheral blood mononuclear cells. To gauge divergence between tissue and blood T-cell populations, every tissue-infiltrating repertoire was compared against the peripheral blood repertoire from the same patient. The paired cohort was made up of three low-grade glioma patients, several primary glioblastoma patients and three non-glioma patients who contributed non-neoplastic brain tissue. The investigation overall reported the following: Tissue and blood shared very few CDR3 sequences, a result attributed to high CDR3 diversity and limited sampling. VJ-independent divergence between tissue and blood was found to be below expectation in non-neoplastic patients but above expectation in all gliomas, particularly low-grade gliomas. Group comparisons rested on small numbers: three non-neoplastic, three low-grade glioma and several glioblastoma patients.

The iRepertoire nested amplicon-rescue multiplex PCR (arm-PCR) platform was used to amplify TCR alpha and beta CDR3 regions from RNA. One-step reverse transcription and amplification used about 85-450 ng of tissue mRNA or PBMC total RNA as input. Following bead purification, Illumina adapters were added by a secondary multiplex PCR, and libraries between 200 and 400 bp were gel-purified. Libraries carried internal 6-nucleotide barcodes used for demultiplexing. The libraries were sequenced on an Illumina MiSeq using 2x220 or 2x250 nucleotide paired-end reads. Per the original workflow: Paired reads were merged with FLASH 1.2.11 and aligned to the GRCh37 human genome with BWA-MEM before extracting TRA and TRB reads. V and J assignment used an IMGT-derived reference of cassette sequences and CDR3 motifs that included pseudogenes. Three-frame translation of reads was performed, and productive CDR3s were defined as those with a C...FGXG motif and no stop codons. Clonotypes were defined as unique combinations of V-J cassette pair and CDR3 amino acid sequence. Reads were filtered by Hamming distance, thresholded by each sample's sequence error rate in mapped regions. Starting from the raw public reads, TCRdb applied fastp trimming at Q25, assembled clones with MiXCR and retained in-frame beta chains. All rows with the same CDR3 protein become a single entry with the most common DNA and genes. Clone size and V and J calls follow TCRdb, not the original study. The sample table records approximately 120,000 distinct CDR3 sequences; about 25% of these occur just once. The ten most abundant clones make up 35% of the sample.

This clonotype was observed many times. The antigen this receptor binds is unknown. No much larger clone is present one base from it, and per-base qualities are unavailable. The source material was glioma tissue, nonneoplastic brain tissue, or PBMCs (not recorded which). The clonotype comes from a human donor with low-grade glioma or glioblastoma, undergoing nonglioma brain surgery, or in good health (not recorded which).

The DNA sequence follows: TGCAGTGCTAGAACAGGGTCTGCCGGGCAGCCCCAGCATTTT. This codes for CSARTGSAGQPQHF. The rearrangement combines TRBV20-1 with TRBJ1-5; TRBD1 is a possible D gene, resting on 6 matching bases. At the junction V is shortened by 2 bases and J by 7 bases, with 15 bases in between. Including the terminal cysteine and phenylalanine, the CDR3 comprises 14 residues. The retained sequence is limited to the CDR3, 42 bases, with the frame set at the first base. The germline V gene (reference sequence) provides CDR1 DFQATT and CDR2 SNEGSKA.